This T cell receptor (beta chain) was found in a study of regulatory T cells in long-lasting Graves disease. This clonotype was seen only a few times. V was shortened by 8 bases and J by 6 bases, with 11 bases between the two germline ends. CDR1 is LGHDT, CDR2 YNNKEL, per germline (reference sequence). The CDR3 is made up of 11 amino acids. To make TCR beta libraries, researchers used iRepertoire HTBI primers and Arm-PCR of CDR3 regions. TCRdb re-analysed the multiplex PCR reads in MiXCR, keeping a single row per CDR3 protein. Here the sample spans about 290,000 distinct CDR3 sequences, more than 20% being singletons. Stated time point: persistent/refractory GD, antithyroid drugs over 5 years with positive TRAb. From PBMCs, RNA was extracted and then used to make the TCR library.

The starting material was peripheral blood mononuclear cells (PBMCs), obtained when the disease was refractory, from a patient treated with antithyroid drugs. This chain joins TRBV3-1 and TRBJ2-7, with D unclear. The TCR was taken from a female donor with Graves disease. CDR3 bases: TGTGCCAGCGGTACCACTGGCGAGCAGTACTTC. It encodes CASGTTGEQYF.